A single sample is the source of the 9 T cell receptor beta chains below, sequenced in a study of blood T cell repertoires in COVID-19. Produced via immunoSEQ multiplex PCR; TCRdb's table is partial and in-frame only. In the table there are approximately 500,000 clones, more than 75% of which are singletons. The sequencing sample was made of PBMCs or T cells enriched from blood (not recorded which). These receptors came from a woman in her 40s who had recovered from COVID-19.

In its sample, this clone was seen once. This chain joins TRBV4-2 and TRBJ1-2; 7 nucleotides match TRBD1. Trimming cost V 1 base and J 8 bases; bases outside gene matches: 10. Germline V CDR1 and CDR2: LGHNA, YNFKEQ. The CDR3 covers 15 residues. CDR3 coding DNA: TGTGCCAGCAGCCAAGTATTGAGCCAGGGGGAGGGCTACACCTTC. Translated: CASSQVLSQGEGYTF.

The chain couples TRBV7-9 to TRBJ1-6; TRBD1 might be the D (6 bases). Looked up from germline, CDR1 is SEHNR and CDR2 is FQNEAQ (reference sequence). The CDR3 sequence is 16 residues long. V was cut by 0 bases and J by 7 bases, with 13 bases left in between. CDR3 residues: CASSLAGGWNNSPLHF. In DNA, the CDR3 is TGTGCCAGCAGCTTAGCAGGGGGATGGAACAATTCACCCCTCCACTTT.

The CDR3 DNA sequence: TGCGCCAGCAGCCGCGAACAACAGGGAACTAATGAAAAACTGTTTTTT. Translated, it gives CASSREQQGTNEKLFF. The chain recombines TRBV5-1 with TRBJ1-4, with D maybe TRBD1 (6 bases). The CDR3 is made up of 16 amino acids. The V gene's germline CDR1 is SGHRS and CDR2 YFSETQ. The V gene lost 4 bases and the J gene lost 1 base, with 14 bases spanning the gap. The variable domain in full, with the rest retrieved from reference TRBV5-1 and TRBJ1-4, is KAGVTQTPRYLIKTRGQQVTLSCSPISGHRSVSWYQQTPGQGLQFLFEYFSETQRNKGNFPGRFSGRQFSNSRSEMNVSTLELGDSALYLCASSREQQGTNEKLFFGSGTQLSVL.

The table lists this clone with a few counts. This chain links TRBV6-1 with TRBJ2-7; 8 bases align to TRBD2. The CDR3 extends over 16 amino acids. V lost 4 bases to trimming and J lost 4 bases; unmatched junction nucleotides: 12. Germline V gene lookup returns CDR1 MNHNS and CDR2 SASEGT. The CDR3 DNA reads as TGTGCCAGCAGTGGCCGGGGAGCGCGGGAGGTTTACGAGCAGTACTTC. Amino acid sequence: CASSGRGAREVYEQYF.

The CDR3 DNA reads TGTGCCAGCAGCGCCACCGCCGGGACAGGGGATGGTAGTGGCTACACCTTC. Amino acids: CASSATAGTGDGSGYTF. The V and J genes are TRBV7-8 and TRBJ1-2, with TRBD1 matching over 10 bases. The trim removed 5 bases at V and 7 bases at J, leaving 16 bases unmatched. The CDR3 has 17 amino acids. The germline CDR1 and CDR2 sequences are SGHVS and FQNEAQ. Full variable domain (outside the CDR3, taken from reference TRBV7-8 and TRBJ1-2): GAGVSQSPRYKVAKRGQDVALRCDPISGHVSLFWYQQALGQGPEFLTYFQNEAQLDKSGLPSDRFFAERPEGSVSTLKIQRTQQEDSAVYLCASSATAGTGDGSGYTFGSGTRLTVV.

V usage is TRBV15 and J usage is TRBJ2-6, with 7 positions matching TRBD2. The germline V gene has CDR1 LNHNV and CDR2 YYDKDF (reference sequence). The CDR3 runs to 16 residues. J was trimmed by 2 bases and V by 2 bases; bases with no gene match: 3. For the CDR3, the DNA is TGTGCCACCAGCAGATCAGGGAGGGCTGGGGCCAACGTCCTGACTTTC. Encoded protein: CATSRSGRAGANVLTF.

This clone was found a few times. The rearrangement uses TRBV5-6 and TRBJ1-3; 7 positions match TRBD1. Per germline, CDR1 SGHDT and CDR2 YYEEEE. CDR3 length: 15 residues. V lost 4 bases to trimming and J lost 2 bases; unmatched junction nucleotides: 6. The CDR3 DNA is TGTGCCAGCAGCCGTCAAGACAGGGCTGGAAACACCATATATTTT. This sequence encodes CASSRQDRAGNTIYF.

The gene calls are TRBV5-5 and TRBJ2-1; TRBD2 matches at 11 bases. The CDR3 contains 15 residues. The J segment lost 9 bases and the V segment lost 1 base, leaving 6 bases of the junction unmatched. Looked up from germline, CDR1 is SGHKS and CDR2 is YYEKEE (reference sequence). The CDR3 sequence is CASSLFVAGGVEQFF. CDR3 DNA sequence: TGTGCCAGCAGCTTGTTTGTAGCGGGAGGGGTTGAGCAGTTCTTC.

The V gene is TRBV6-5, the J gene TRBJ1-1, with a weak D call TRBD1 (5 bases). Germline V lookup: CDR1 MNHEY, CDR2 SVGAGI. This CDR3 spans 15 amino acids. Trimming shortened V by 0 bases and J by 1 base, and 9 bases separated the two germline ends. CDR3 DNA sequence: TGTGCCAGCAGTTACTCGAAGACAGCGAACACTGAAGCTTTCTTT. Its protein is CASSYSKTANTEAFF.